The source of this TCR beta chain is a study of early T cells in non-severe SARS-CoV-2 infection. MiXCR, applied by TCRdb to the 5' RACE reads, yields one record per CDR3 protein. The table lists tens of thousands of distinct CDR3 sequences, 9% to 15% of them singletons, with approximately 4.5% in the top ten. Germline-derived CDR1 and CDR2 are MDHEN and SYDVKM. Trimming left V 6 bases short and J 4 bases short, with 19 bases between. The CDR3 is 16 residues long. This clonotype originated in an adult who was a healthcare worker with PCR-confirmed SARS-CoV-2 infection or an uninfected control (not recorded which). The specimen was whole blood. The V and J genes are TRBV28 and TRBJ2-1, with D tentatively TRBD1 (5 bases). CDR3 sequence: CASRRSGFSAYNEQFF. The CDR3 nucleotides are TGTGCCAGCAGACGTTCAGGGTTTTCGGCGTACAATGAGCAGTTCTTC. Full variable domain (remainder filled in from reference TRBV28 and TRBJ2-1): DVKVTQSSRYLVKRTGEKVFLECVQDMDHENMFWYRQDPGLGLRLIYFSYDVKMKEKGDIPEGYSVSREKKERFSLILESASTNQTSMYLCASRRSGFSAYNEQFFGPGTRLTVL.